This TCR beta chain was identified during a study of shared clonotypes between healthy human individuals. Overall study findings and caveats: Apart from blood, nothing was sampled; tissue repertoires likely differ.

To note about this clone: Its cognate antigen is unknown.

Generated by immunoSEQ multiplex PCR, the TCRdb table keeps only in-frame clones and is missing some. The sample yields more than 1.2 million clones, approximately 98.5% seen once. V gave up 3 bases and J gave up 6 bases, with 15 bases separating them. This CDR3 is built from 14 residues. CDR1 and CDR2 (germline): LNHDA, SQIVND (reference sequence). V usage is TRBV19 and J usage is TRBJ2-7, with D possibly called TRBD1 or TRBD2 (5 bases each). The sequenced material came from naive CD4+ T cells sorted from blood. Subset denoted: CD45RA+ positively selected. The clonotype originates from a man aged 25 to 40 in good health. The CDR3 DNA reads as TGTGCCAGTAGTATTAGAGTCAGGGACCGCGAGCAGTACTTC. Its protein is CASSIRVRDREQYF.